The 24 T cell receptor beta chains presented below share a single source sample, sequenced in a study of cytomegalovirus exposure and HLA in healthy donors. PCR used 60 Vbeta primers and 13 Jbeta primers. Sequenced by immunoSEQ multiplex PCR; TCRdb stores in-frame clones only, minus some. The table shows about 130,000 clones, with around 72% occurring only once. Sequencing used PBMCs. These receptors were collected from a man aged 30-40 years in good health and CMV-seronegative.

The rearrangement uses TRBV23-1 and TRBJ1-2, with 8 bases identical to TRBD1. TRBV23-1 is placed among ORFs of uncertain function. With 0 bases clipped from V and 2 bases from J, the junction kept 14 bases outside the gene matches. CDR3 length: 19 amino acids. CDR3 nucleotide sequence: TGCGCCAGCAGTCAATCGTTGGGTGCCCAGACAGGGGACAACTATGGCTACACCTTC. It yields the protein CASSQSLGAQTGDNYGYTF.

The chain couples TRBV18 to TRBJ2-7; TRBD1 might be the D (6 bases). Deletions cut 3 bases from V and 2 bases from J, with 11 bases between. Germline lookup yields CDR1 KGHSH and CDR2 LQKENI. The length of the CDR3 is 14 residues. CDR3 bases: TGTGCCAGCTCACCGCCAGGGGACCCCTACGAGCAGTACTTC. Its translation: CASSPPGDPYEQYF.

This chain links TRBV5-1 with TRBJ2-5; 8 bases align to TRBD2. CDR1 is SGHRS, CDR2 YFSETQ, per germline. The CDR3 is made up of 17 amino acids. With 0 bases clipped from V and 0 bases from J, the junction kept 7 bases outside the gene matches. CDR3 nucleotide sequence: TGCGCCAGCAGCTTGGCGGGGCGGGGGGTTTACCAAGAGACCCAGTACTTC. This sequence encodes CASSLAGRGVYQETQYF. Drawing the rest from reference TRBV5-1 and TRBJ2-5, the complete variable domain is KAGVTQTPRYLIKTRGQQVTLSCSPISGHRSVSWYQQTPGQGLQFLFEYFSETQRNKGNFPGRFSGRQFSNSRSEMNVSTLELGDSALYLCASSLAGRGVYQETQYFGPGTRLLVL.

V is TRBV6-5 and J is TRBJ1-5; maybe TRBD1 (5 bases). Per germline, CDR1 MNHEY and CDR2 SVGAGI. V lost 6 bases and J 0 bases, leaving 12 bases between the germline ends. This CDR3 comprises 15 residues. The chain's CDR3 is CASRRQFYSNQPQHF. In DNA form, the CDR3 reads TGTGCCAGCAGGCGACAGTTCTATAGCAATCAGCCCCAGCATTTT.

The chain is built from TRBV18 and TRBJ1-5, with 12 bases identical to TRBD1. The V gene's germline CDR1 is KGHSH and CDR2 LQKENI. V shed 6 bases and J 6 bases; nucleotides not matched to a gene: 24. This CDR3 is built from 21 residues. The DNA of the CDR3 is TGTGCCAGCTCGCGGTGGGCTCCTACGAGCCGGGACAGGGGGCTGAGTCAGCCCCAGCATTTT. The encoded protein is CASSRWAPTSRDRGLSQPQHF.

V usage is TRBV9 and J usage is TRBJ2-5, with D unresolved. V gave up 3 bases and J gave up 4 bases, with 10 bases separating them. The length of the CDR3 is 13 residues. Germline V gene data show CDR1 as SGDLS and CDR2 as YYNGEE. CDR3 protein: CASSAAPTETQYF. CDR3 bases: TGTGCCAGCAGCGCTGCGCCAACAGAGACCCAGTACTTC.

The chain joins TRBV5-4 to TRBJ2-7; 10 bases line up with TRBD2. The V gene's germline CDR1 is SGHNT and CDR2 YYREEE (reference sequence). V lost 4 bases and J lost 0; bases outside the gene matches: 4. The CDR3 spans 15 residues. CDR3 loop: CASSTWTSGSYEQYF. The CDR3 nucleotides are TGTGCCAGCAGCACCTGGACTAGCGGCTCCTACGAGCAGTACTTC.

The chain carries TRBV5-1 and TRBJ2-6; 9 bases line up with TRBD1. Germline V lookup: CDR1 SGHRS, CDR2 YFSETQ. This CDR3 spans 18 amino acids. After removal of 7 bases from V and 1 base from J, the junction contained 12 bases not matched to a gene. The CDR3 DNA reads TGCGCCAGCGTTCAGTCCGGGACAGGGTCTTCTGGGGCCAACGTCCTGACTTTC. Amino acid sequence: CASVQSGTGSSGANVLTF.

The chain uses TRBV27 and TRBJ2-2; perhaps TRBD1 as D (6 bases). V was pared by 1 base and J by 5 bases, with 8 bases between. The CDR3 is made up of 14 amino acids. Germline V gene sequence: CDR1 MNHEY, CDR2 SMNVEV (reference sequence). The CDR3 protein is CASSLLGGTGELFF. CDR3 nucleotides: TGTGCCAGCAGTTTATTAGGGGGAACCGGGGAGCTGTTTTTT.

This chain links TRBV7-8 with TRBJ2-7; 7 positions match TRBD1. The CDR3 consists of 15 residues. After removal of 5 bases from V and 3 bases from J, the junction contained 10 bases not matched to a gene. CDR1 and CDR2 (germline): SGHVS, FQNEAQ. CDR3 sequence: CASSPDEDRFYEQYF. The DNA of the CDR3 is TGTGCCAGCAGCCCCGACGAGGACAGGTTCTACGAGCAGTACTTC.

This clone has just a few counts. V usage is TRBV5-3 and J usage is TRBJ2-3; D perhaps matches TRBD2 (6 bases). TRBV5-3 is an open reading frame whose function is uncertain. The CDR3 extends over 15 amino acids. Trimming took 10 bases from V and 2 from J, leaving 20 bases between them. The CDR3: CAGSQKGRDTDTQYF. The CDR3 nucleotides are TGTGCCGGATCCCAAAAGGGGCGGGACACAGATACGCAGTATTTT.

This chain links TRBV6-5 with TRBJ2-1; a weak D match, TRBD2 (6 bases). In germline, CDR1 is MNHEY, CDR2 SVGAGI. The CDR3 loop spans 14 amino acids. Trimming cost V 6 bases and J 6 bases, with 15 bases left between them. CDR3 in amino acids: CASSLREGGNEQFF. DNA of the CDR3: TGTGCCAGCAGCCTACGTGAGGGAGGCAATGAGCAGTTCTTC.

This rearrangement joins TRBV7-9 to TRBJ2-7; D is ambiguous. CDR3 length: 11 amino acids. V lost 3 bases and J lost 5, with 5 bases in between. Germline V gene lookup returns CDR1 SEHNR and CDR2 FQNEAQ (reference sequence). The DNA of the CDR3 is TGTGCCAGCAGCTTCAGTAACGAGCAGTACTTC. Its protein is CASSFSNEQYF.

The chain links TRBV30 to TRBJ1-1; D might be TRBD1 (6 bases). The CDR3 has 13 residues. The V end was cut by 5 bases, the J end by 0 bases, with 10 bases between. Germline-derived CDR1 and CDR2 are GTSNPN and SVGIG (reference sequence). CDR3 protein: CAWERGMNTEAFF. As DNA, the CDR3 is TGTGCCTGGGAAAGGGGGATGAACACTGAAGCTTTCTTT.

This clone showed up just once. The gene calls are TRBV19 and TRBJ2-3; no clear D. CDR1 and CDR2 from the germline V gene are LNHDA and SQIVND (reference sequence). This CDR3 is 12 amino acids long. Trimming took 1 base from V and 4 from J, leaving 3 bases between them. DNA of the CDR3: TGTGCCAGTAGTATAGGGCCAGATACGCAGTATTTT. This codes for CASSIGPDTQYF.

This clone was picked up one time. V and J are TRBV9 and TRBJ2-1; 8 positions agree with TRBD1. This CDR3 contains 14 residues. CDR1 and CDR2 (germline): SGDLS, YYNGEE. V lost 0 bases to trimming and J lost 9 bases; unmatched junction nucleotides: 5. The CDR3 nucleotides are TGTGCCAGCAGCGTAGTGTCAGGGGGCGGTGAGCAGTTCTTC. Translating it yields CASSVVSGGGEQFF. The entire variable domain, with the rest obtained from reference TRBV9 and TRBJ2-1, is as follows: DSGVTQTPKHLITATGQRVTLRCSPRSGDLSVYWYQQSLDQGLQFLIQYYNGEERAKGNILERFSAQQFPDLHSELNLSSLELGDSALYFCASSVVSGGGEQFFGPGTRLTVL.

This clone showed up just a few times. This chain uses TRBV28 with TRBJ2-7, with a possible D match to TRBD2 (5 bases). The germline V gene encodes CDR1 MDHEN and CDR2 SYDVKM. This CDR3 has 13 residues. Trimming cost V 1 base and J 6 bases, with 10 bases left between them. CDR3 sequence reads: CASSLSGGREQYF. For the CDR3, the DNA is TGTGCCAGCAGTTTATCTGGAGGCCGCGAGCAGTACTTC.

The J gene is TRBJ1-2, the V gene TRBV28; D is perhaps TRBD1 (5 bases). This CDR3 is 13 amino acids long. Germline lookup yields CDR1 MDHEN and CDR2 SYDVKM. The germline V and J ends were trimmed by 4 bases and 8 bases, with 14 bases remaining between them. In nucleotides, the CDR3 is TGTGCCAGCAGTTCCCCTAGGGGTAGAGGCTACACCTTC. It is translated as CASSSPRGRGYTF.

CDR3 region: CASSQDFIPPGGEETQYF. DNA for the CDR3: TGTGCCAGCAGCCAAGATTTTATTCCCCCGGGGGGGGAAGAGACCCAGTACTTC. The chain couples TRBV4-2 to TRBJ2-5; 8 bases align to TRBD2. This CDR3 spans 18 amino acids. V shed 0 bases and J 3 bases; nucleotides not matched to a gene: 12. The V gene's germline CDR1 is LGHNA and CDR2 YNFKEQ.

The chain combines TRBV2 with TRBJ2-3; 11 nucleotides match TRBD1. The germline CDR1 and CDR2 sequences are SNHLY and FYNNEI. This CDR3 has 16 residues. Unmatched junction bases numbered 5, after V lost 6 bases and J lost 0 bases. The CDR3 sequence is CASSPGTGGSTDTQYF. CDR3 nucleotide sequence: TGTGCCAGCAGCCCTGGGACAGGGGGGAGCACAGATACGCAGTATTTT.

This clone has more than one count but fewer than ten. This chain uses TRBV7-2 with TRBJ2-3; weak D call: TRBD2 (6 bases). Germline CDR1 SGHTA, CDR2 FQGNSA. V shed 0 bases and J shed 3 bases, with 7 bases lying between them. This CDR3 has 14 amino acids. The CDR3 DNA is TGTGCCAGCAGCTTAGCGGGGAGGACAGATACGCAGTATTTT. This encodes CASSLAGRTDTQYF.

This clone has a single count. The chain links TRBV9 to TRBJ2-5; D unclear. TRBJ2-7 explains the end of the DNA better; the J call may be wrong. This CDR3 region has 15 residues. Per germline, CDR1 SGDLS and CDR2 YYNGEE. The CDR3 DNA sequence: TGTGCCAGCAGCCCCGCCCCCGTAGATTCCTACGAGCAGTACTTC. Translation: CASSPAPVDSYEQYF.

The rearrangement joins TRBV27 to TRBJ2-7; a possible D gene is TRBD2 (6 bases). Trimming took 2 bases from V and 6 from J, leaving 14 bases between them. The germline CDR1 and CDR2 sequences are MNHEY and SMNVEV (reference sequence). The CDR3 is 14 residues long. DNA of the CDR3: TGTGCCAGCAGTTTACCGGGCGGAGGGTTCGAGCAGTACTTC. It specifies CASSLPGGGFEQYF.

This chain connects TRBV19 to TRBJ1-5; tentatively, D is TRBD1 (5 bases). The V gene lost 10 bases and the J gene lost 2 bases, with 18 bases spanning the gap. The CDR3 consists of 15 residues. Per germline, CDR1 LNHDA and CDR2 SQIVND (reference sequence). The CDR3 loop reads CATSQDTGGNQPQHF. The CDR3 coding sequence is TGTGCCACTTCCCAGGACACGGGGGGCAATCAGCCCCAGCATTTT.